Following are 17 T cell receptor beta chains from one sample sequenced in a study of identical twins. TCRdb itself ran the 5' RACE reads through MiXCR, one entry per CDR3 protein. The sample consists of about 730,000 distinct CDR3 sequences, 21% of them appearing once. These data also formed part of another study, on T cells expressing NK-cell markers.

The sequenced sample was PBMCs. The receptors were gathered from a woman younger than 35 in good health.

The chain recombines TRBV20-1 with TRBJ2-4; no reliable D call. This CDR3 has 15 amino acids. Germline values: CDR1 DFQATT, CDR2 SNEGSKA (reference sequence). V was shortened by 2 bases and J by 0 bases, with 11 bases between the two germline ends. DNA of the CDR3: TGCAGTGCTAGAACGGCACTACAAGCCAAAAACATTCAGTACTTC. Protein product: CSARTALQAKNIQYF.

This chain connects TRBV20-1 to TRBJ1-6, with unresolved D. CDR1 DFQATT and CDR2 SNEGSKA come from the germline V gene (reference sequence). The CDR3 runs 18 residues. Trimming shortened V by 4 bases and J by 1 base, and 20 bases separated the two germline ends. The chain's CDR3 is CSATSGPVQSSYNSPLHF. For the CDR3, the DNA is TGCAGTGCTACGAGTGGGCCCGTACAGTCATCCTATAATTCACCCCTCCACTTT.

The chain carries TRBV5-1 and TRBJ2-5, with TRBD1 matching 9 bases. Trimming cost V 4 bases and J 2 bases; bases outside gene matches: 3. Germline V gene sequence: CDR1 SGHRS, CDR2 YFSETQ. This CDR3 spans 14 amino acids. The CDR3: CASSGTGRQETQYF. In nucleotides, the CDR3 is TGCGCCAGCAGCGGGACAGGGAGACAAGAGACCCAGTACTTC. The full variable domain, completed using reference TRBV5-1 and TRBJ2-5, is KAGVTQTPRYLIKTRGQQVTLSCSPISGHRSVSWYQQTPGQGLQFLFEYFSETQRNKGNFPGRFSGRQFSNSRSEMNVSTLELGDSALYLCASSGTGRQETQYFGPGTRLLVL.

The chain combines TRBV18 with TRBJ2-5; TRBD1 aligns across 9 bases. Germline CDR1 reads KGHSH; CDR2 reads LQKENI. The CDR3 has 15 amino acids. The junction had 4 bases not matched to a gene; V was cut back by 2 bases and J by 3 bases. In DNA, the CDR3 is TGTGCCAGCTCACCATTGGACAGGGGAGAAGAGACCCAGTACTTC. This gives the protein CASSPLDRGEETQYF.

This clonotype was recorded a few times. The gene calls are TRBV5-5 and TRBJ2-2; either TRBD1 or TRBD2 may fit D (5 bases each). This CDR3 has 15 amino acids. The ends were cut back, 4 bases at V and 1 base at J, with 11 bases in the middle. From germline, CDR1 is SGHKS and CDR2 YYEKEE (reference sequence). CDR3 residues: CASSERQGNTGELFF. DNA for the CDR3: TGTGCCAGCAGCGAGCGGCAGGGGAACACCGGGGAGCTGTTTTTT.

The chain is built from TRBV24-1 and TRBJ1-2; D is unresolved. Per germline, CDR1 KGHDR and CDR2 SFDVKD. The CDR3 length is 11 residues. V was pared by 1 base and J by 6 bases, with 2 bases between. The CDR3 nucleotides are TGTGCCACCAGTGATTTAAATGGCTACACCTTC. Translated: CATSDLNGYTF.

The V call is TRBV5-5, the J call TRBJ2-3; tentatively, D is TRBD2 (6 bases). Trimming stripped 1 base from V and 2 bases from J, with 11 bases between. Per the germline V gene, CDR1 is SGHKS and CDR2 is YYEKEE (reference sequence). The CDR3 runs 15 residues. The CDR3 is CASSLKWGDTDTQYF. CDR3 in DNA: TGTGCCAGCAGCTTGAAGTGGGGGGACACAGATACGCAGTATTTT. The full variable domain, its missing parts supplied by reference TRBV5-5 and TRBJ2-3, is DAGVTQSPTHLIKTRGQQVTLRCSPISGHKSVSWYQQVLGQGPQFIFQYYEKEERGRGNFPDRFSARQFPNYSSELNVNALLLGDSALYLCASSLKWGDTDTQYFGPGTRLTVL.

This clonotype was found a few times. This chain connects TRBV6-5 to TRBJ2-1; D uncertain. V lost 4 bases and J 0 bases, leaving 16 bases between the germline ends. This CDR3 contains 17 residues. CDR1 is MNHEY, CDR2 SVGAGI, per germline. This CDR3 is CASSSRSLAVSYNEQFF. CDR3 nucleotide sequence: TGTGCCAGCAGTTCCCGTTCTCTCGCGGTCTCCTACAATGAGCAGTTCTTC.

The chain joins TRBV5-1 to TRBJ2-3; the D is unclear. Trimming stripped 2 bases from V and 0 bases from J, with 13 bases between. The germline V gene has CDR1 SGHRS and CDR2 YFSETQ. This CDR3 is built from 16 residues. The CDR3 sequence is CASSLTDSPSTDTQYF. The CDR3 DNA reads as TGCGCCAGCAGCTTAACCGATTCCCCTAGCACAGATACGCAGTATTTT.

The chain uses TRBV5-6 and TRBJ2-7; TRBD2 might be the D (6 bases). Trimming took off 0 bases at V and 2 bases at J, with 15 bases between the two ends. CDR1 and CDR2 (germline): SGHDT, YYEEEE. The CDR3 runs 16 residues. Here the CDR3 reads CASSLDRRGVAYEQYF. CDR3 DNA sequence: TGTGCCAGCAGCTTGGACCGGCGGGGTGTGGCCTACGAGCAGTACTTC.

V gene TRBV6-2 or TRBV6-3 combines with J gene TRBJ2-1; no definite D call. Trimming removed 0 bases at V and 8 bases at J, with 8 bases between. Germline lookup yields CDR1 MNHEY and CDR2 SVGEGT. CDR3 length: 13 residues. The CDR3 nucleotides read TGTGCCAGCAGTTACTCTCCGCGGTATGAGCAGTTCTTC. Encoded protein: CASSYSPRYEQFF.

The chain combines TRBV18 with TRBJ1-5; D not resolved. Germline V gene data show CDR1 as KGHSH and CDR2 as LQKENI. V lost 4 bases to trimming and J lost 3 bases, with 10 bases between them. This CDR3 has 14 residues. CDR3 DNA sequence: TGTGCCAGCTCACGAGAGCAATCCAATCAGCCCCAGCATTTT. Protein product: CASSREQSNQPQHF.

This clonotype came up a few times. This chain connects TRBV21-1 to TRBJ2-7. TRBV21-1 constitutes a pseudogene. The CDR3 contains 13 residues. This chain's CDR3 is CARFRLDFYEQYF. The CDR3 DNA sequence: TGTGCCAGGTTCCGACTGGACTTCTACGAGCAGTACTTC.

The chain joins TRBV20-1 to TRBJ2-7; D is perhaps TRBD2 (6 bases). Germline values: CDR1 DFQATT, CDR2 SNEGSKA (reference sequence). V was cut by 4 bases and J by 2 bases, with 9 bases left in between. The CDR3 sequence is 12 residues long. The CDR3 reads CSAMLAAYEQYF. Here the CDR3 DNA reads TGCAGTGCTATGTTAGCGGCCTACGAGCAGTACTTC.

This clonotype was counted a few times. The chain recombines TRBV6-5 with TRBJ1-5; 7 bases agree with TRBD1. J was trimmed by 4 bases and V by 7 bases; bases with no gene match: 7. This CDR3 is built from 14 residues. Germline V CDR1 and CDR2: MNHEY, SVGAGI. The CDR3 loop is CASIRGQPNQPQHF. CDR3 sequence (DNA): TGTGCCAGCATTAGGGGACAGCCGAATCAGCCCCAGCATTTT.

This clonotype was seen a few times. J is TRBJ1-1 and V is TRBV10-2; D gene uncertain. V was cut by 2 bases and J by 8 bases, with 6 bases left in between. Germline values: CDR1 WSHSY, CDR2 SAAADI. The CDR3 runs to 11 residues. The CDR3 sequence is CASSEMIEAFF. The CDR3 DNA follows: TGCGCCAGCAGTGAGATGATAGAAGCTTTCTTT.

The V and J genes are TRBV7-8 and TRBJ2-5, with D hard to call. CDR1 SGHVS and CDR2 FQNEAQ come from the germline V gene. The CDR3 is 14 amino acids. The V end was cut by 5 bases, the J end by 4 bases, with 14 bases between. CDR3 bases: TGTGCCAGCAGCCTTCCTATGGTCGCAGAGACCCAGTACTTC. Protein: CASSLPMVAETQYF.